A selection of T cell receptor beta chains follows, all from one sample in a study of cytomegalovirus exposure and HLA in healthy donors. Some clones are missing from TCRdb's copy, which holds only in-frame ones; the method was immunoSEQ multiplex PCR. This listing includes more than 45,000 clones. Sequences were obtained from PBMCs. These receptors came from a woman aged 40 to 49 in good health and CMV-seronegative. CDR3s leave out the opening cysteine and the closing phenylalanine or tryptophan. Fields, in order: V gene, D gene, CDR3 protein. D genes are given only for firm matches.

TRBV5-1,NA,ASSLAGDYYGYT
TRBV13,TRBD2,ASSSRLAGADEQY
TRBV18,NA,ASSLGSNYGYT
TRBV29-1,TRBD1,SVGGQGGTGELF
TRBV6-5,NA,ASSSTGNTEAF
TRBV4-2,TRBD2,ASSRKTSGRVLT
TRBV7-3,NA,ASSVSYQETQY
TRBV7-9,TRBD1,ASTDRAGELF
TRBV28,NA,ASSSKPNYGYT
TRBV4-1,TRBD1,ASSQGQGGSYTDTQY
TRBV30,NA,AWSVLAEAF
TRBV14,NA,ASSHSGVSPLH
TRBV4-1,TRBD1,ASSQSTGGFRGQGVQENQY
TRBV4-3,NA,ASSQEDITAPNTEAF
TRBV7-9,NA,ASSLPGSSYEQY
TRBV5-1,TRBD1,ASSLKGTGAGYT
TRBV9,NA,ASSRGGGKDTQY
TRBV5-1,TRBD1,ASSLGDRGADGYT